A selection of T cell receptor beta chains follows, all from one sample in a study of T cells in Graves' hyperthyroidism and ophthalmopathy. TCRdb independently ran MiXCR on the multiplex PCR reads; one entry per CDR3 protein. The data contain roughly 800,000 distinct CDR3 sequences, over 35% of them singletons. Sequencing was done on a sample of blood. Every receptor here comes from a man aged 18 to 30 with Graves' hyperthyroidism. Both conserved end residues are part of each CDR3. A D gene is named only where the DNA matches it firmly. Not all rows give a size; the values are once, few, many and, for expanded clones, a class.

clone size: many
D gene: NA
V gene: TRBV20-1
J gene: TRBJ1-1
CDR3 protein: CSASRHRDHTAEAFF
CDR3 DNA: TGCAGTGCTAGCCGGCATAGGGATCACACGGCTGAAGCTTTCTTT

clone size: many
D gene: NA
V gene: TRBV5-1
J gene: TRBJ1-2
CDR3 protein: CASSLESSDYGYTF
CDR3 DNA: TGCGCCAGCAGCTTGGAAAGCTCAGATTATGGCTACACCTTC

clone size: many
D gene: NA
V gene: TRBV7-9
J gene: TRBJ1-5
CDR3 protein: CASSLGGLVNQPQHF
CDR3 DNA: TGTGCCAGCAGCTTAGGCGGGTTGGTCAATCAGCCCCAGCATTTT

clone size: few
D gene: TRBD1
V gene: TRBV7-3
J gene: TRBJ2-2
CDR3 protein: CASSSRDRGVGGTGELFF
CDR3 DNA: TGTGCCAGCAGCTCGAGGGACAGGGGAGTCGGTGGCACCGGGGAGCTGTTTTTT

clone size: many
D gene: TRBD2
V gene: TRBV29-1
J gene: TRBJ2-2
CDR3 protein: CSVVGLAGAGELFF
CDR3 DNA: TGCAGCGTCGTTGGGCTAGCGGGGGCCGGGGAGCTGTTTTTT

clone size: many
D gene: NA
V gene: TRBV7-2
J gene: TRBJ2-7
CDR3 protein: CASSLLGPAGYEQYF
CDR3 DNA: TGTGCCAGCAGCTTATTGGGTCCAGCAGGGTACGAGCAGTACTTC

clone size: many
D gene: NA
V gene: TRBV25-1
J gene: TRBJ1-1
CDR3 protein: CASSEYWASEAFF
CDR3 DNA: TGTGCCAGCAGTGAATATTGGGCCTCGGAAGCTTTCTTT

clone size: NA
D gene: NA
V gene: TRBV12-3/TRBV12-4
J gene: TRBJ1-1
CDR3 protein: CASIIGPPLTEAFF
CDR3 DNA: TGTGCCAGCATTATCGGCCCCCCCTTGACTGAAGCTTTCTTT

clone size: NA
D gene: TRBD1
V gene: TRBV7-9
J gene: TRBJ1-1
CDR3 protein: CASSLGGQGASLEAFF
CDR3 DNA: TGTGCCAGCAGCTTAGGGGGACAGGGGGCGTCGCTTGAAGCTTTCTTT

clone size: many
D gene: NA
V gene: TRBV20-1
J gene: TRBJ1-2
CDR3 protein: CSATRDFPYTF
CDR3 DNA: TGCAGTGCTACCCGGGACTTTCCCTACACCTTC

clone size: few
D gene: NA
V gene: TRBV12-3/TRBV12-4
J gene: TRBJ1-2
CDR3 protein: CASSPNDGIIMSGYTF
CDR3 DNA: TGTGCCAGCAGTCCTAATGACGGTATTATCATGAGTGGCTACACCTTC

clone size: many
D gene: NA
V gene: TRBV7-2
J gene: TRBJ2-7
CDR3 protein: CASSFQTFSYEQYF
CDR3 DNA: TGTGCCAGCAGCTTCCAGACTTTCTCCTACGAGCAGTACTTC

clone size: many
D gene: NA
V gene: TRBV7-9
J gene: TRBJ2-7
CDR3 protein: CASSWDVSYEQYF
CDR3 DNA: TGTGCCAGCAGCTGGGACGTATCCTACGAGCAGTACTTC

clone size: NA
D gene: NA
V gene: TRBV14
J gene: TRBJ2-5
CDR3 protein: CASSIRERAKTQYF
CDR3 DNA: TGTGCCAGCAGCATCCGGGAGAGGGCGAAGACCCAGTACTTC

clone size: many
D gene: TRBD2
V gene: TRBV9
J gene: TRBJ2-5
CDR3 protein: CASSVDLAGEETQYF
CDR3 DNA: TGTGCCAGCAGCGTTGATTTAGCGGGAGAAGAGACCCAGTACTTC